This T cell receptor (beta chain) stems from a study of T cells after yellow fever vaccination. Each CDR3 protein is one row after TCRdb ran MiXCR on the 5' RACE reads. This table has about 200,000 distinct CDR3 sequences, about 3% appearing once. Findings and limits, study-wide: Of the clonotypes, a small share occurred in both CD4 and CD8 compartments.

On this clonotype itself: As yet, its antigen is unknown.

The CDR3 is made up of 15 amino acids. Germline loops: CDR1 MDHEN, CDR2 SYDVKM. V gave up 7 bases and J gave up 6 bases; unmatched junction bases: 13. This sequence originates from a man younger than 30 who received the YFV17D yellow fever vaccine. The chain has TRBV28 and TRBJ2-7; 9 nucleotides agree with TRBD1. Sequenced material: CD4+ T cells sorted from PBMCs, taken 10 days after the yellow fever booster vaccination. The CDR3 DNA is TGTGCCAGCACCACTAGGTGGACAGGGGAACGCGAGCAGTACTTC. It specifies CASTTRWTGEREQYF.